Listed here are 16 T cell receptor beta chains from one sample, sequenced in a study of T-cell memory formation after mild COVID-19. Via MiXCR, TCRdb re-called the 5' RACE reads, giving one row per CDR3 protein. The sample records approximately 260,000 distinct CDR3 sequences, approximately 18% being singletons. The specimen was PBMCs or a T cell subset sorted from them (not recorded which). Receptors were obtained from a man aged 18 to 29 who had mild COVID-19 (a few samples of this study predate the infection). Cell type and time point are not known.

The CDR3 DNA is TGCAGCGTTGTACCCGGGGCCAAAAACATTCAGTACTTC. This gives the protein CSVVPGAKNIQYF. V gene TRBV29-1 combines with J gene TRBJ2-4; D gene ambiguous. CDR3 size: 13 residues. The V gene lost 4 bases and the J gene lost 1 base, with 8 bases spanning the gap. The V gene's germline CDR1 is SQVTM and CDR2 ANQGSEA.

This clonotype has just a few counts. The rearrangement links TRBV20-1 to TRBJ1-2; no reliable D call. CDR3 length: 12 amino acids. V was cut by 6 bases and J by 7 bases, with 15 bases left in between. CDR1 DFQATT and CDR2 SNEGSKA come from the germline V gene (reference sequence). DNA of the CDR3: TGCAGTGCCTACCCGCGGGGTGGTGGCTACACCTTC. Translated, it gives CSAYPRGGGYTF.

This chain connects TRBV7-3 to TRBJ2-3; D is undetermined. Germline V CDR1 and CDR2: SGHTA, FQGTGA. Trimming left V 0 bases short and J 4 bases short, with 5 bases between. This CDR3 is built from 13 residues. CDR3 nucleotides: TGTGCCAGCAGCTTAACGCCCCCAGATACGCAGTATTTT. It encodes CASSLTPPDTQYF.

The chain has TRBV4-1 and TRBJ1-2; D may be TRBD1 (5 bases). Trimming shortened V by 1 base and J by 8 bases, and 11 bases separated the two germline ends. This CDR3 is built from 13 residues. CDR1 MGHRA and CDR2 YSYEKL come from the germline V gene. CDR3 sequence: CASSQVSREGYTF. The CDR3 DNA reads as TGCGCCAGCAGCCAAGTTAGCAGGGAAGGCTACACCTTC.

This clonotype came up many times. This chain connects TRBV20-1 to TRBJ2-5; D unresolved. The CDR3 has 16 residues. The V and J ends lost 3 bases and 5 bases respectively, with 22 bases between them. Germline CDR1 DFQATT, CDR2 SNEGSKA (reference sequence). DNA of the CDR3: TGCAGTGCTAGTAGTGGCGGTGACTCGTCTGGGGAGACCCAGTACTTC. This translates into CSASSGGDSSGETQYF.

This clonotype turned up a few times. The rearrangement links TRBV5-1 to TRBJ2-3; TRBD1 agrees at 7 bases. Germline V gene data show CDR1 as SGHRS and CDR2 as YFSETQ. This CDR3 is built from 15 residues. V lost 1 base and J lost 1; bases outside the gene matches: 3. In DNA form, the CDR3 reads TGCGCCAGCAGCTTGATGCAGGGGGGCACAGATACGCAGTATTTT. Amino acids: CASSLMQGGTDTQYF.

The chain carries TRBV7-2 and TRBJ2-1, with TRBD1 matching over 7 bases. CDR1 and CDR2 from the germline V gene are SGHTA and FQGNSA. Trimming cost V 5 bases and J 10 bases; bases outside gene matches: 5. The CDR3 extends over 12 amino acids. The CDR3 nucleotides are TGTGCCAGCAGCCGGACAGGCCGGGAGCAGTTCTTC. Translation: CASSRTGREQFF.

V and J are TRBV6-2 or TRBV6-3 and TRBJ2-7, with 8 bases matching TRBD1. The CDR3 is made up of 16 amino acids. Losses at the gene ends were 6 bases for V and 5 bases for J; bases not matched to a gene: 15. CDR1 is MNHEY and CDR2 is SVGEGT in the germline V gene. CDR3 residues: CASRLSPDRVFHEQYF. In DNA, the CDR3 is TGTGCCAGCAGGCTATCTCCGGACAGGGTTTTCCACGAGCAGTACTTC.

This clonotype was picked up a small number of times. The rearrangement links TRBV10-3 to TRBJ2-3; unclear D gene. Trimming removed 0 bases at V and 3 bases at J, with 4 bases between. The V gene's germline CDR1 is ENHRY and CDR2 SYGVKD. There are 13 residues in the CDR3. The CDR3 nucleotides read TGTGCCATCAGTGAGTCCGGGACAGATACGCAGTATTTT. Amino acid sequence: CAISESGTDTQYF.

This clonotype was found a few times. This chain connects TRBV2 to TRBJ2-3; no definite D call. Trimming removed 3 bases at V and 0 bases at J, with 10 bases between. Germline CDR1 and CDR2: SNHLY and FYNNEI. The CDR3 totals 15 residues. The CDR3 DNA reads TGTGCCAGCAGTGAGGCTGCAACTAGCACAGATACGCAGTATTTT. It specifies CASSEAATSTDTQYF.

The chain links TRBV20-1 to TRBJ1-1; D possibly corresponds to TRBD1 (5 bases). Germline V lookup: CDR1 DFQATT, CDR2 SNEGSKA (reference sequence). This CDR3 spans 12 amino acids. In DNA, the CDR3 is TGCAGCCCGGGGGGGATGAACACTGAAGCTTTCTTT. Its protein is CSPGGMNTEAFF.

The chain joins TRBV5-1 to TRBJ1-1; no definite D call. V lost 1 base and J lost 0, with 10 bases in between. The CDR3 sequence is 15 residues long. The germline V gene has CDR1 SGHRS and CDR2 YFSETQ. In nucleotides, the CDR3 is TGCGCCAGCAGCTTGACTGTAGGGTTGAACACTGAAGCTTTCTTT. It codes for CASSLTVGLNTEAFF.

This clonotype came up a few times. The chain is built from TRBV7-8 and TRBJ2-3; tentatively, D is TRBD2 (6 bases). The CDR3 runs to 17 residues. The germline V and J ends were trimmed by 4 bases and 6 bases, with 23 bases remaining between them. Germline V lookup: CDR1 SGHVS, CDR2 FQNEAQ. The CDR3 protein is CASSSPVGGVTRDTQYF. For the CDR3, the DNA is TGTGCCAGCAGCTCCCCCGTAGGCGGGGTGACTAGGGATACGCAGTATTTT. Full variable domain (remainder filled in from reference TRBV7-8 and TRBJ2-3): GAGVSQSPRYKVAKRGQDVALRCDPISGHVSLFWYQQALGQGPEFLTYFQNEAQLDKSGLPSDRFFAERPEGSVSTLKIQRTQQEDSAVYLCASSSPVGGVTRDTQYFGPGTRLTVL.

CDR3 sequence: CASSPGLANQPQHF. Here the CDR3 DNA reads TGTGCCAGCAGTCCCGGCCTAGCCAATCAGCCCCAGCATTTT. The chain is built from TRBV12-3 or TRBV12-4 and TRBJ1-5, with D unresolved. Between the trimmed V and J ends, which lost 5 bases and 3 bases, there was a span of 11 bases. The CDR3 runs to 14 residues.

This clonotype was counted between two and nine times. V gene TRBV7-9 combines with J gene TRBJ2-3; D is tentatively TRBD1 or TRBD2 (5 bases each). Germline CDR1 SEHNR, CDR2 FQNEAQ (reference sequence). Trimming took 2 bases from V and 6 from J, leaving 12 bases between them. The CDR3 consists of 14 residues. The CDR3 bases are TGTGCCAGCAGCTTATGGGGGTCGGCGGATACGCAGTATTTT. This sequence encodes CASSLWGSADTQYF.

The chain carries TRBV20-1 and TRBJ2-5, with TRBD1 identical over 8 bases. Trimming cost V 7 bases and J 2 bases; bases outside gene matches: 6. This CDR3 is built from 13 residues. Germline V gene sequence: CDR1 DFQATT, CDR2 SNEGSKA (reference sequence). The CDR3 region is CSVTGGNQETQYF. The CDR3, as DNA: TGCAGTGTTACAGGGGGGAATCAAGAGACCCAGTACTTC.